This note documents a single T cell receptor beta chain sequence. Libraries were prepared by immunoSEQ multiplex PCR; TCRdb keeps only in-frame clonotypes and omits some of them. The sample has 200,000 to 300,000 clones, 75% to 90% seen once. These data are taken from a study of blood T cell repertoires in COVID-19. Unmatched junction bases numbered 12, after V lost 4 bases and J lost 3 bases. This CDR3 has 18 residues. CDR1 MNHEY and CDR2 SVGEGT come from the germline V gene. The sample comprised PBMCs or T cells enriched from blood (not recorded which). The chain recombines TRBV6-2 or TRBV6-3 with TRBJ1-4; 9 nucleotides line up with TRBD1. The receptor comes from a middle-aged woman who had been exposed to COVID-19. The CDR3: CASSSRETGGIANEKLFF. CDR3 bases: TGTGCCAGCAGTTCCCGGGAGACAGGGGGTATCGCTAATGAAAAACTGTTTTTT.